This TCR beta chain was profiled in a study of response to subunit inactivated influenza vaccine. Study-wide findings and caveats: Each seasonal influenza vaccination recruits few new T cells, the authors suggested.

TCRdb fed the RT-PCR reads into MiXCR, producing one record per CDR3 protein. In the table there are about 520,000 distinct CDR3 sequences, roughly 7.6% of which are singletons. Concerning this clonotype itself: Its antigen remains unidentified.

Per the germline V gene, CDR1 is SEHNR and CDR2 is FQNEAQ (reference sequence). The CDR3 is 13 amino acids. The chain links TRBV7-9 to TRBJ2-7; 9 nucleotides agree with TRBD1. The clonotype originates from a man aged 45 to 75 who received an inactivated influenza vaccine. Sequencing used PBMCs from blood, obtained about 23 months after vaccination. CDR3 sequence reads: CAAEGQGSYEQYF. The CDR3 bases are TGTGCAGCTGAGGGACAGGGCTCCTACGAGCAGTACTTC.